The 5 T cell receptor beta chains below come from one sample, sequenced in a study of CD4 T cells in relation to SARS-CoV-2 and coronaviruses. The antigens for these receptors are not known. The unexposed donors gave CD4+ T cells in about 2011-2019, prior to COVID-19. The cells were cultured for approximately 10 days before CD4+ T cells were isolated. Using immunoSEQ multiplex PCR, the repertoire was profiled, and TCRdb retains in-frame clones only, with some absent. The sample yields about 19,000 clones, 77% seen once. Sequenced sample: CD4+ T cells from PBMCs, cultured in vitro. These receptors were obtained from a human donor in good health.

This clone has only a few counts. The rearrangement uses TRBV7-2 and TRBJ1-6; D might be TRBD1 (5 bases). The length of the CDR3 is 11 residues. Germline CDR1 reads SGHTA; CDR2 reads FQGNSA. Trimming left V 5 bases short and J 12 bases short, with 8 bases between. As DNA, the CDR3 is TGTGCCAGCAGCGTGAGGGGACCCCTCCACTTT. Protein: CASSVRGPLHF.

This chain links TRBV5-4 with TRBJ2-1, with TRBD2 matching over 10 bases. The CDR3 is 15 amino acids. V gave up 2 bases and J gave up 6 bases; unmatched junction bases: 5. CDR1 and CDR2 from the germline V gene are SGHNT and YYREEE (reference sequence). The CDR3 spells CASSFLAGAGNEQFF. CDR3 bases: TGTGCCAGCAGCTTCCTAGCGGGAGCGGGCAATGAGCAGTTCTTC.

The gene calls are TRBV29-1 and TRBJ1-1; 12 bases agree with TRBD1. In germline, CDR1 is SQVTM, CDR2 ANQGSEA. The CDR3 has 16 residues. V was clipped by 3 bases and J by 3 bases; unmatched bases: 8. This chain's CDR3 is CSVDSGTGGSHTEAFF. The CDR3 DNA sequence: TGCAGCGTTGATTCCGGGACAGGGGGCTCTCACACTGAAGCTTTCTTT.

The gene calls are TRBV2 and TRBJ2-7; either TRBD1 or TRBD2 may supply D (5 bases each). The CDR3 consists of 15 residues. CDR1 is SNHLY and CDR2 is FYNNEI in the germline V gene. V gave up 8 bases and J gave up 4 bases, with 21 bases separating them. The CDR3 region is CASLRGPGLVYEQYF. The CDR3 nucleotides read TGTGCCAGCTTAAGAGGGCCGGGGCTCGTATACGAGCAGTACTTC.

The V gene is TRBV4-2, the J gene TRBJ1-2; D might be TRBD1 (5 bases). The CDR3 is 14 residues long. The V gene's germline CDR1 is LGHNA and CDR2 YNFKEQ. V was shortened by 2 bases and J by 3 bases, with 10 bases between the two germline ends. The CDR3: CASSQIDRYYGYTF. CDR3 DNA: TGTGCCAGCAGCCAAATCGACAGATACTATGGCTACACCTTC.